This TCR beta chain was sequenced for a study of shared clonotypes between healthy human individuals. The study, taken as a whole, reports: How much donors shared clonotypes was expected to be affected by sequencing depth.

TCRdb keeps only in-frame clones here, not all; method: immunoSEQ multiplex PCR. The table has 400,000 to 550,000 clones, less than 80% seen once. On this clone itself: The target antigen is unknown.

Germline V gene data show CDR1 as SNHLY and CDR2 as FYNNEI. The CDR3 is made up of 12 amino acids. The V gene end was trimmed by 9 bases and the J gene end by 7 bases; junction bases not matched to a gene: 8. The chain combines TRBV2 with TRBJ2-7; 8 bases line up with TRBD1. Sample: PBMCs. The sequence was collected from a woman between 40 and 55 years old in good health. Some clones in this sample may be carry-over from other donors' samples. This CDR3 is CASTQGAGEQYF. DNA for the CDR3: TGTGCCAGTACTCAGGGGGCGGGGGAGCAGTACTTC. Together with reference TRBV2 and TRBJ2-7, the CDR3 gives the full variable domain: EPEVTQTPSHQVTQMGQEVILRCVPISNHLYFYWYRQILGQKVEFLVSFYNNEISEKSEIFDDQFSVERPDGSNFTLKIRSTKLEDSAMYFCASTQGAGEQYFGPGTRLTVT.